The 26 T cell receptor beta chains below come from one sample, sequenced in a study of control samples from healthy donors and cancer patients. The repertoire was sequenced with immunoSEQ multiplex PCR; TCRdb's copy has only in-frame clones and lacks some. Of 150,000 to 180,000 clones listed, approximately 93% are singletons. Sequences were obtained from blood. Every receptor here comes from a man aged 35 to 55 in good health.

This chain uses TRBV3-1 (or the pseudogene TRBV3-2) with TRBJ1-3; D is unresolved. V lost 3 bases, J lost 4 bases, and 19 bases lay in between. CDR1 is LGHDT, CDR2 YNNKEL, per germline (reference sequence). The CDR3 spans 17 residues. DNA for the CDR3: TGTGCCAGCAGCCAGCCCGGGAGTCAGATCACGGGAAACACCATATATTTT. It is translated as CASSQPGSQITGNTIYF.

The CDR3 is CASSHSTGPAGGNTIYF. Written as DNA, the CDR3 is TGTGCCAGCAGCCATTCGACAGGGCCCGCTGGGGGAAACACCATATATTTT. The chain combines TRBV7-2 with TRBJ1-3; 7 positions agree with TRBD1. From germline, CDR1 is SGHTA and CDR2 FQGNSA. The V and J ends lost 5 bases and 4 bases, in that order; junction bases with no gene match: 14. This CDR3 comprises 17 residues.

The V gene is TRBV6-5, the J gene TRBJ1-3, with 7 bases matching TRBD1. Germline CDR1 reads MNHEY; CDR2 reads SVGAGI. J lost 2 bases, V lost 6 bases, and 7 bases had no gene match. The CDR3 is 15 residues long. The CDR3 coding sequence is TGTGCCAGCAGCCCCCAGGGGGGGACTGGAAACACCATATATTTT. Residues: CASSPQGGTGNTIYF.

The rearrangement links TRBV6-5 to TRBJ1-2, with D maybe TRBD1 (6 bases). Trimming stripped 6 bases from V and 9 bases from J, with 17 bases between. CDR1 is MNHEY, CDR2 SVGAGI, per germline. This CDR3 is 13 amino acids long. CDR3 bases: TGTGCCAGCAGGGAGACAGGTTCCCCTAGCTACACCTTC. It is translated as CASRETGSPSYTF.

This chain links TRBV6-5 with TRBJ1-1; D gene unclear. The V and J ends lost 4 bases and 4 bases respectively, with 7 bases between them. CDR3 length equals 12 residues. CDR1 and CDR2 (germline): MNHEY, SVGAGI. CDR3 residues: CASSFGSTEAFF. DNA of the CDR3: TGTGCCAGCAGTTTCGGCAGCACTGAAGCTTTCTTT.

The chain joins TRBV28 to TRBJ1-2; 9 positions match TRBD1. Per the germline V gene, CDR1 is MDHEN and CDR2 is SYDVKM. J gave up 7 bases and V 5 bases, and 17 bases lay outside the gene matches. This CDR3 spans 17 amino acids. CDR3 amino acids: CASSPYESRDRVGGYTF. In DNA, the CDR3 is TGTGCCAGCAGTCCCTACGAGTCCCGGGACAGGGTAGGTGGCTACACCTTC.

The rearrangement joins TRBV11-2 to TRBJ2-3, with 7 bases lining up with TRBD2. The CDR3 totals 16 residues. The V gene's germline CDR1 is SGHAT and CDR2 FQNNGV. The V gene end was trimmed by 3 bases and the J gene end by 2 bases; junction bases not matched to a gene: 8. DNA of the CDR3: TGTGCCAGCAGCTTCGAGTGGGGGGGAGACACAGATACGCAGTATTTT. It encodes CASSFEWGGDTDTQYF.

The V gene is TRBV28, the J gene TRBJ1-1; D possibly corresponds to TRBD1 (5 bases). Trimming removed 3 bases from V and 5 bases from J, with 13 bases in between. CDR3 size: 14 residues. CDR1 and CDR2 (germline): MDHEN, SYDVKM. CDR3 sequence: CASSFFGAGTEAFF. The DNA of the CDR3 is TGTGCCAGCAGTTTCTTTGGGGCGGGGACTGAAGCTTTCTTT.

Only one count was recorded for this clone. The chain uses TRBV5-4 and TRBJ1-1, with D maybe TRBD1 (6 bases). Germline loops: CDR1 SGHNT, CDR2 YYREEE (reference sequence). CDR3 length: 13 residues. Deletions cut 2 bases from V and 11 bases from J, with 16 bases between. In DNA form, the CDR3 reads TGTGCCAGCAGCTTTAGGGAGGGGGTAGAGGCTTTCTTT. It is translated as CASSFREGVEAFF.

V usage is TRBV7-9 and J usage is TRBJ2-7, with a possible D match to TRBD2 (5 bases). Germline V CDR1 and CDR2: SEHNR, FQNEAQ (reference sequence). V was trimmed by 2 bases and J by 3 bases, leaving 14 bases between them. This CDR3 spans 15 amino acids. In DNA form, the CDR3 reads TGTGCCAGCAGCTTAACTAGTCTCCACCACTACGAGCAGTACTTC. It yields the protein CASSLTSLHHYEQYF.

The chain employs TRBV28 and TRBJ2-7; D possibly corresponds to TRBD1 (6 bases). This CDR3 contains 13 residues. Per germline, CDR1 MDHEN and CDR2 SYDVKM. V was pared by 10 bases and J by 1 base, with 14 bases between. Here the CDR3 reads CATKPTGSYEQYF. CDR3 DNA sequence: TGTGCCACGAAACCTACAGGGTCCTACGAGCAGTACTTC.

The rearrangement uses TRBV11-3 and TRBJ2-3, with 9 bases matching TRBD1. Per the germline V gene, CDR1 is SGHNT and CDR2 is YENEEA. This CDR3 has 16 residues. V lost 2 bases to trimming and J lost 2 bases; unmatched junction nucleotides: 5. The CDR3 reads CASSLNRGPNTDTQYF. The CDR3 bases are TGTGCCAGCAGCTTAAACAGGGGGCCAAACACAGATACGCAGTATTTT.

The chain uses TRBV7-9 and TRBJ2-1; possibly TRBD2 for D (5 bases). V was clipped by 3 bases and J by 6 bases, with 9 bases between them. Germline assignment: CDR1 SEHNR and CDR2 FQNEAQ (reference sequence). This CDR3 is built from 13 residues. CDR3 nucleotides: TGTGCCAGCAGCTTGGCAGGAGGCAATGAGCAGTTCTTC. Its protein is CASSLAGGNEQFF.

This CDR3 is CASGAASNQPQHF. In nucleotides, the CDR3 is TGTGCCAGCGGAGCCGCTAGCAATCAGCCCCAGCATTTT. This chain uses TRBV27 with TRBJ1-5; D remains ambiguous. Germline V lookup: CDR1 MNHEY, CDR2 SMNVEV (reference sequence). The ends were cut back, 8 bases at V and 0 bases at J, with 8 bases in the middle. The CDR3 totals 13 residues.

J is TRBJ1-5 and V is TRBV15; D is uncertain. Germline lookup yields CDR1 LNHNV and CDR2 YYDKDF (reference sequence). There are 18 residues in the CDR3. Trimming removed 0 bases from V and 7 bases from J, with 22 bases in between. CDR3 in DNA: TGTGCCACCAGCAGAGATCGGGATATTACACGTGAGTACCAGCCCCAGCATTTT. As protein: CATSRDRDITREYQPQHF.

The rearrangement joins TRBV10-3 to TRBJ2-7; 12 bases are shared with TRBD1. V lost 6 bases to trimming and J lost 6 bases; unmatched junction nucleotides: 6. The V gene's germline CDR1 is ENHRY and CDR2 SYGVKD. The CDR3 contains 14 residues. The CDR3 DNA reads TGTGCCATCAGCTCCGGGACAGGGGGCGGCGAGCAGTACTTC. Encoded protein: CAISSGTGGGEQYF.

This clone was picked up one time. This rearrangement joins TRBV6-2 or TRBV6-3 to TRBJ1-1; TRBD1 aligns across 8 bases. This CDR3 has 16 amino acids. Germline CDR1 reads MNHEY; CDR2 reads SVGEGT. The J segment lost 1 base and the V segment lost 6 bases, leaving 10 bases of the junction unmatched. CDR3 in amino acids: CASSNPGQARNTEAFF. The CDR3 nucleotides are TGTGCCAGCAGCAACCCGGGACAGGCCAGGAACACTGAAGCTTTCTTT.

This CDR3 reads CASSIVLAGPGELFF. The CDR3 DNA follows: TGTGCCAGTAGTATAGTACTAGCGGGGCCTGGGGAGCTGTTTTTT. This chain joins TRBV19 and TRBJ2-2; 10 nucleotides line up with TRBD2. This CDR3 is 15 amino acids long. The germline V gene encodes CDR1 LNHDA and CDR2 SQIVND (reference sequence). Unmatched junction bases numbered 4, after V lost 1 base and J lost 8 bases.

The CDR3 reads CASSAPGQGGREQYF. In nucleotides, the CDR3 is TGTGCCAGCAGCGCACCGGGACAGGGGGGGCGCGAGCAGTACTTC. V gene TRBV7-2 combines with J gene TRBJ2-7; 11 nucleotides line up with TRBD1. The CDR3 is 15 amino acids. Unmatched junction bases numbered 9, after V lost 5 bases and J lost 6 bases. Germline values: CDR1 SGHTA, CDR2 FQGNSA.

This clone was seen just once. The chain links TRBV6-5 to TRBJ2-5, with D possibly TRBD1 on 7 matching bases. CDR3 size: 15 residues. CDR1 is MNHEY and CDR2 is SVGAGI in the germline V gene. Trimming took 0 bases from V and 6 from J, leaving 14 bases between them. CDR3 DNA: TGTGCCAGCAGTTACTCAATGGCAGGGGGGAAGACCCAGTACTTC. Translating it yields CASSYSMAGGKTQYF.

As DNA, the CDR3 is TGTGCCACCAGTGATTCCCGCGGGGCAGATACGCAGTATTTT. Translation: CATSDSRGADTQYF. The chain employs TRBV24-1 and TRBJ2-3, with D possibly matching TRBD2 (6 bases). Trimming left V 2 bases short and J 4 bases short, with 9 bases between. CDR1 and CDR2 (germline): KGHDR, SFDVKD. This CDR3 has 14 amino acids.

The table lists this clone with a count of one. The chain uses TRBV12-3 or TRBV12-4 and TRBJ1-4, with D unresolved. V lost 5 bases, J lost 8 bases, and 6 bases lay in between. This CDR3 region has 11 residues. CDR3 nucleotides: TGTGCCAGCAGTGTTGAGGAAAAACTGTTTTTT. The encoded protein is CASSVEEKLFF.

The V gene is TRBV19, the J gene TRBJ2-7, with TRBD1 matching over 8 bases. The CDR3 has 14 residues. Unmatched junction bases numbered 8, after V lost 8 bases and J lost 2 bases. Germline V gene data show CDR1 as LNHDA and CDR2 as SQIVND (reference sequence). The CDR3 sequence is CASRRTGITYEQYF. The CDR3 DNA is TGTGCCAGTCGGAGGACAGGGATTACCTACGAGCAGTACTTC.

CDR3: CASSQSYQAGAPTGELFF. As DNA, the CDR3 is TGTGCCAGCAGCCAGAGTTATCAAGCGGGGGCCCCCACCGGGGAGCTGTTTTTT. This sequence joins TRBV6-2 or TRBV6-3 and TRBJ2-2, with 8 bases fitting TRBD2. Germline assignment: CDR1 MNHEY and CDR2 SVGEGT. This CDR3 is 18 amino acids long. V was pared by 6 bases and J by 4 bases, with 16 bases of the junction left unmatched.

This chain connects TRBV9 to TRBJ1-6; 8 bases map to TRBD1. The CDR3 covers 16 residues. CDR1 and CDR2 (germline): SGDLS, YYNGEE. Losses at the gene ends were 3 bases for V and 0 bases for J; bases not matched to a gene: 2. The DNA for the CDR3 is TGTGCCAGCAGCGGGGACAGGAGCTCCTATAATTCACCCCTCCACTTT. Encoded protein: CASSGDRSSYNSPLHF.

This sequence joins TRBV2 and TRBJ1-2, with 7 bases matching TRBD1. There are 13 residues in the CDR3. The V gene's germline CDR1 is SNHLY and CDR2 FYNNEI. With 7 bases clipped from V and 2 bases from J, the junction kept 4 bases outside the gene matches. Written as DNA, the CDR3 is TGTGCCAGCATATCGGACAGGAACTATGGCTACACCTTC. This gives the protein CASISDRNYGYTF.